This entry concerns a single T cell receptor (beta chain). The target antigen is unknown. At one end the junction does not follow the germline gene, possibly because of a read error. The sample originates from a study of post-analysis software for immune sequencing data. Study-wide findings and caveats: There were a few TRBV segments more frequent in patients than controls, and TRBV5-6, TRBV5-1 and TRBV20-1 were among them.

Tagging with unique molecular identifiers was a feature of the TCR beta cDNA libraries. Each CDR3 protein gets one entry after TCRdb re-called the PCR reads with MiXCR. Among hundreds of thousands of distinct CDR3 sequences listed, roughly 50% were seen once. The germline CDR1 and CDR2 sequences are PRHDT and FYEKMQ (reference sequence). This CDR3 spans 16 amino acids. The sample was blood. The gene calls are TRBV13 and TRBJ1-2; D may be TRBD1 (6 bases). The receptor's source is a girl aged 5-17 years with multiple sclerosis. CDR3 residues: CASSSPRGREGYDYTF. CDR3 nucleotide sequence: TGTGCCAGCAGCTCCCCCAGGGGACGAGAGGGCTATGACTACACCTTC.